The subject of this entry is one TCR beta chain. Assay: immunoSEQ multiplex PCR; the TCRdb copy retains only in-frame clones and omits some. The data hold about half a million clones, with more than 65% observed a single time. The data were obtained in a study of shared clonotypes between healthy human individuals. V was shortened by 4 bases and J by 1 base, with 12 bases between the two germline ends. The CDR3 covers 14 residues. Germline CDR1 reads SGDLS; CDR2 reads YYNGEE. The chain joins TRBV9 to TRBJ2-7, with D perhaps being TRBD1 or TRBD2 (6 bases each). This clonotype was obtained from a woman in her thirties or forties in good health. Some clones in this sample may be carry-over from other donors' samples. The sequenced sample was PBMCs. In DNA form, the CDR3 reads TGTGCCAGCAGCCCTGGAGGGGGGTCCTACGAGCAGTACTTC. Its translation is CASSPGGGSYEQYF. Using reference TRBV9 and TRBJ2-7 for the parts outside the CDR3, the full variable domain is DSGVTQTPKHLITATGQRVTLRCSPRSGDLSVYWYQQSLDQGLQFLIQYYNGEERAKGNILERFSAQQFPDLHSELNLSSLELGDSALYFCASSPGGGSYEQYFGPGTRLTVT.